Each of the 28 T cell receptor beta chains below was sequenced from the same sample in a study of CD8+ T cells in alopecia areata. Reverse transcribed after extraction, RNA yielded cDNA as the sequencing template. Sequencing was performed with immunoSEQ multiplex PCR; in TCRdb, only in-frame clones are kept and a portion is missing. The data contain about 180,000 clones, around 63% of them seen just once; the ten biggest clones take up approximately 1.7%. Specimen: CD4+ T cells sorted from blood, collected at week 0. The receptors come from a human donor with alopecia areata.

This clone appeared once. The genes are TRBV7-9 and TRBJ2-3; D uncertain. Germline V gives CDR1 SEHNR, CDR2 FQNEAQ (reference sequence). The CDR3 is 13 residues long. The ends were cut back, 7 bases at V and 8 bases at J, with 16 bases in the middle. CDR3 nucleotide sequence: TGTGCCAGCACCTCCACCTCCTATGGTACGCAGTATTTT. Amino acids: CASTSTSYGTQYF.

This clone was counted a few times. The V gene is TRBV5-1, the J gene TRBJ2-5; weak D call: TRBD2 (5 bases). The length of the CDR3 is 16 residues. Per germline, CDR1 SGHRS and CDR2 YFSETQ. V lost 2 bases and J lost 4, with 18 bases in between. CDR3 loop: CASSFGSRSEGETQYF. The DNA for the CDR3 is TGCGCCAGCAGCTTTGGCAGTCGGAGCGAGGGAGAGACCCAGTACTTC.

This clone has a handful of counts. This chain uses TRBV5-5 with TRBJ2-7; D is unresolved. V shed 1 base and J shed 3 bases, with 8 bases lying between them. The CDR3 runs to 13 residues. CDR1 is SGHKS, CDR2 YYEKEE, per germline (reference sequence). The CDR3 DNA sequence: TGTGCCAGCAGCTTGACAGACCGCTACGAGCAGTACTTC. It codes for CASSLTDRYEQYF.

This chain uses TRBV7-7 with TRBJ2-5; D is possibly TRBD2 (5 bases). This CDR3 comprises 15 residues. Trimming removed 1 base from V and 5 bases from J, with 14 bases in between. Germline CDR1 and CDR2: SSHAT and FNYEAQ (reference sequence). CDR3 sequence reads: CASSLGSAGGETQYF. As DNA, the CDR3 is TGTGCCAGCAGCTTAGGATCGGCCGGCGGGGAGACCCAGTACTTC.

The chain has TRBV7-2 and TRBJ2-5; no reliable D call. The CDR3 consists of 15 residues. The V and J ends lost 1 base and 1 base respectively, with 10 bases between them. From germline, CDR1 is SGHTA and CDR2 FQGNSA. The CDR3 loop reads CASSLEVYPQETQYF. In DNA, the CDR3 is TGTGCCAGCAGCTTAGAGGTCTATCCCCAAGAGACCCAGTACTTC.

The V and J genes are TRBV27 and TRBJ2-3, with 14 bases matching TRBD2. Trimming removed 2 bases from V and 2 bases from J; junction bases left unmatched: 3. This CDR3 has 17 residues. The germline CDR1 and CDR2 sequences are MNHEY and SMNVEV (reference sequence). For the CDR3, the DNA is TGTGCCAGCAGTTTAAGGACTAGCGGGGGGTCCACAGATACGCAGTATTTT. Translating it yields CASSLRTSGGSTDTQYF.

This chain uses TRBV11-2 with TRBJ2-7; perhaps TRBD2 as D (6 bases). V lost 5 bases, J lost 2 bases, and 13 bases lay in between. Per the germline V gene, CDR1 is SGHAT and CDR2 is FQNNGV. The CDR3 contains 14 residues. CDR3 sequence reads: CASSGKRAPYEQYF. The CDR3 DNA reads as TGTGCCAGCAGCGGTAAGCGGGCCCCCTACGAGCAGTACTTC.

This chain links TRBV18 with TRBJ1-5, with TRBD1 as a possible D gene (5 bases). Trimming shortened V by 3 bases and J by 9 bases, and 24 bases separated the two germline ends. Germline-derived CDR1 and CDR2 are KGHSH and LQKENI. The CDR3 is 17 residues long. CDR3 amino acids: CASSPMRSIGGNTPQHF. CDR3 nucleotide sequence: TGTGCCAGCTCACCCATGAGGTCTATCGGGGGTAATACGCCCCAGCATTTT.

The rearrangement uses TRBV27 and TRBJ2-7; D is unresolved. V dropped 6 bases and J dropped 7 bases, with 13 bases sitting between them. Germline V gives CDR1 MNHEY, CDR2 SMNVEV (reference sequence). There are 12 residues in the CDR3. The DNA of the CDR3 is TGTGCCAGCAGCCTATTCGGCTGGGAGCAGTACTTC. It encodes CASSLFGWEQYF.

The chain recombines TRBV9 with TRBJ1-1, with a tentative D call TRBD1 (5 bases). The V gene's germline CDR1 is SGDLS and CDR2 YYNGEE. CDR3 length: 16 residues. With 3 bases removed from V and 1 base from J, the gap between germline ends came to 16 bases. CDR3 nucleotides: TGTGCCAGCAGCGCCGGTGGCGGGGGGAGGAACACTGAAGCTTTCTTT. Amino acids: CASSAGGGGRNTEAFF.

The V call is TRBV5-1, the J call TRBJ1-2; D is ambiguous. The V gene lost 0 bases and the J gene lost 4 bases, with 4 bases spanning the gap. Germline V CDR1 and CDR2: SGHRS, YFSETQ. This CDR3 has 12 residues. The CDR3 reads CASSLEGYGYTF. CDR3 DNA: TGCGCCAGCAGCTTGGAAGGCTATGGCTACACCTTC.

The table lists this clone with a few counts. The DNA for the CDR3 is TGTGCCTGGAGCCCGTTGACCTTGGTGCAGCCCCAGCATTTT. It translates to CAWSPLTLVQPQHF. V gene TRBV30 combines with J gene TRBJ1-5; D is unresolved. This CDR3 has 14 residues. Germline CDR1 GTSNPN, CDR2 SVGIG (reference sequence). The ends were cut back, 3 bases at V and 7 bases at J, with 16 bases in the middle.

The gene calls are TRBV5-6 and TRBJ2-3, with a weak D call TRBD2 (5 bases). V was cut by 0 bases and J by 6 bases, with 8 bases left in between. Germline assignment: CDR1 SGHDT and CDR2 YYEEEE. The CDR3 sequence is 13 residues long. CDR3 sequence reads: CASSLEGGDTQYF. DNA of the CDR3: TGTGCCAGCAGCTTGGAGGGCGGGGATACGCAGTATTTT.

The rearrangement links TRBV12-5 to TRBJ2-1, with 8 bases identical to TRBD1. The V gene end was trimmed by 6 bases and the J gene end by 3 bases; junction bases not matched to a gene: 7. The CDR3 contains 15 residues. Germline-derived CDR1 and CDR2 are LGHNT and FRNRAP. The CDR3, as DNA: TGTGCTAGTGGACCCGGACAGGGACTCTACAATGAGCAGTTCTTC. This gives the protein CASGPGQGLYNEQFF.

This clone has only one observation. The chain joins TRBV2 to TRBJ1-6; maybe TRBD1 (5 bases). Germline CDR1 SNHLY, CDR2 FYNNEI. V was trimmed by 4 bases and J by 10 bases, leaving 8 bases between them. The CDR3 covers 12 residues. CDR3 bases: TGTGCCAGCAGTGTGGAGGGGTCACCCCTCCACTTT. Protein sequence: CASSVEGSPLHF.

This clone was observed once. Here the CDR3 reads CASRVSGTSQETQYF. CDR3 DNA sequence: TGCGCCAGCAGGGTTAGCGGGACCTCTCAAGAGACCCAGTACTTC. This sequence joins TRBV10-2 and TRBJ2-5; the match to TRBD2 covers 8 bases. J lost 2 bases, V lost 6 bases, and 8 bases had no gene match. This CDR3 is built from 15 residues. Germline V lookup: CDR1 WSHSY, CDR2 SAAADI.

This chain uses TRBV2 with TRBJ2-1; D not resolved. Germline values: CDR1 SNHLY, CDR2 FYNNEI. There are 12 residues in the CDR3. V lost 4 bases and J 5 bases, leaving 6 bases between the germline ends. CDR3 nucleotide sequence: TGTGCCAGCAGTGCGGCTGACAATGAGCAGTTCTTC. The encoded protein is CASSAADNEQFF.

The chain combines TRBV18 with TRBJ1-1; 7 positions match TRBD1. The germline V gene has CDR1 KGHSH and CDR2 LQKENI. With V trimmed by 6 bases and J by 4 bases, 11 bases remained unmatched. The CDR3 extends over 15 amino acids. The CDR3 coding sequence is TGTGCCAGCTCCCCCGGTGTCAGGGGGAGCACTGAAGCTTTCTTT. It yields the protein CASSPGVRGSTEAFF.

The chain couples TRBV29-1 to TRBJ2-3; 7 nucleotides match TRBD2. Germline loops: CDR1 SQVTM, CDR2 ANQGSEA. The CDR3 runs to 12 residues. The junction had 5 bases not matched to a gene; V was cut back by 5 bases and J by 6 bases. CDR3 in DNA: TGCAGCGTTATGGTGACTAGCGATACGCAGTATTTT. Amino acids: CSVMVTSDTQYF.

CDR3 in amino acids: CAGRQGRNSPLHF. The DNA for the CDR3 is TGTGCCGGAAGACAGGGACGTAATTCACCCCTCCACTTT. The chain uses TRBV30 and TRBJ1-6; 7 nucleotides match TRBD1. With 8 bases clipped from V and 6 bases from J, the junction kept 7 bases outside the gene matches. The CDR3 runs to 13 residues. CDR1 is GTSNPN, CDR2 SVGIG, per germline (reference sequence).

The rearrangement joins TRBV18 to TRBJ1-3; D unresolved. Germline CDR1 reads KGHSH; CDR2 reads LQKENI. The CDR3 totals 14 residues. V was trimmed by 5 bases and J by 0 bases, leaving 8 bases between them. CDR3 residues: CASSFGNSGNTIYF. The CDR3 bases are TGTGCCAGCTCATTCGGAAACTCTGGAAACACCATATATTTT.

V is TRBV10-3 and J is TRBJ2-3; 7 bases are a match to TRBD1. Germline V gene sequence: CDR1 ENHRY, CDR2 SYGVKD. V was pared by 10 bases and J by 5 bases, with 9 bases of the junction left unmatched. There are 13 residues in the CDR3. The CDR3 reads CASTTGAGDTQYF. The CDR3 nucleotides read TGTGCCAGCACTACAGGGGCGGGAGATACGCAGTATTTT.

The CDR3 DNA follows: TGCAGCGTTACCCCGATCGGGGAGAACGAGCAGTACTTC. It translates to CSVTPIGENEQYF. The rearrangement links TRBV29-1 to TRBJ2-7, with D perhaps matching TRBD2 (5 bases). V lost 5 bases to trimming and J lost 5 bases, with 16 bases between them. Germline CDR1 and CDR2: SQVTM and ANQGSEA. CDR3 length: 13 amino acids.

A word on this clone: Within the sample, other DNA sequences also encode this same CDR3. CDR3: CSGETGGTEAFF. DNA for the CDR3: TGCAGCGGAGAAACAGGGGGCACTGAAGCTTTCTTT. The chain joins TRBV29-1 to TRBJ1-1; TRBD1 matches 8 bases. J lost 4 bases, V lost 7 bases, and 5 bases had no gene match. The length of the CDR3 is 12 residues. Per the germline V gene, CDR1 is SQVTM and CDR2 is ANQGSEA.

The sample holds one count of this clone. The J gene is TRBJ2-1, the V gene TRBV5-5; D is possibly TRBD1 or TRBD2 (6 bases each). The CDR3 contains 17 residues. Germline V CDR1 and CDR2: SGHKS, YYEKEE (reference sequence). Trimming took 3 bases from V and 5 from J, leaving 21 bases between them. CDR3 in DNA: TGTGCCAGCAGCTCCGACTCACAGGGACTTAGTCACAATGAGCAGTTCTTC. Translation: CASSSDSQGLSHNEQFF.

The CDR3 is CASSFFETGADEQYF. For the CDR3, the DNA is TGTGCCAGCAGCTTCTTTGAGACAGGGGCAGACGAGCAGTACTTC. This chain links TRBV7-2 with TRBJ2-7, with 8 bases lining up with TRBD1. There are 15 residues in the CDR3. V gave up 3 bases and J gave up 5 bases; unmatched junction bases: 9. Per the germline V gene, CDR1 is SGHTA and CDR2 is FQGNSA.

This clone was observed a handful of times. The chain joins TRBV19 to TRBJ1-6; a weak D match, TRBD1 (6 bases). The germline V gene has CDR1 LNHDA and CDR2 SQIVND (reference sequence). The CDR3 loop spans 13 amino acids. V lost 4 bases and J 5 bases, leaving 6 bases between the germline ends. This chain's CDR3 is CASSTGDNSPLHF. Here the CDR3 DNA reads TGTGCCAGTAGTACAGGGGATAATTCACCCCTCCACTTT.

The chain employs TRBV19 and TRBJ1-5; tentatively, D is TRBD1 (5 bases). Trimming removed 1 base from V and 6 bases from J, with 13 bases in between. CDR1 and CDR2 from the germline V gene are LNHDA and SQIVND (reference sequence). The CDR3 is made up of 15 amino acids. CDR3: CASSIGVGGGQPQHF. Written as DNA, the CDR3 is TGTGCCAGTAGTATAGGTGTTGGGGGAGGTCAGCCCCAGCATTTT.